This entry lists 5 T cell receptor beta chains sequenced from one sample in a study of molecular identifiers for immune sequencing clone quantification. TCRdb reprocessed the PCR reads via MiXCR and lists one record per CDR3 protein. The sample yields around 470,000 distinct CDR3 sequences, around 23% seen once. The sequencing input was naive CD8+ T cells from blood, with Jurkat cell RNA spiked in. Sample subset: FACS-sorted CD8+CD4-CCR7+CD45RA+ naive T cells. These TCRs come from a human donor in good health. Some libraries in this study had Jurkat cell RNA spiked in.

In the case of this clonotype: With a much larger clone just one base away, this may be a read error. V gene TRBV7-2 combines with J gene TRBJ2-3; 14 nucleotides align to TRBD2. V trimming: 11 bases; J trimming: 2 bases; junction bases outside the gene matches: 9. Per the germline V gene, CDR1 is SGHTA and CDR2 is FQGNSA. The CDR3 is 16 residues long. CDR3 in DNA: TGTGCCTGCACCGGGACTAGCGGGGGATTCACAGATACGCAGTATTTT. Amino acid sequence: CACTGTSGGFTDTQYF.

This clonotype has a count of ten or more. This chain connects TRBV6-5 to TRBJ2-2, with TRBD1 matching over 8 bases. V was pared by 2 bases and J by 4 bases, with 3 bases of the junction left unmatched. The CDR3 runs to 15 residues. Germline V gene sequence: CDR1 MNHEY, CDR2 SVGAGI. CDR3 sequence (DNA): TGTGCCAGCAGTTACAGGACAGGGTTCACCGGGGAGCTGTTTTTT. The encoded protein is CASSYRTGFTGELFF.

This clonotype was counted many times. The chain has TRBV7-9 and TRBJ2-3; D is possibly TRBD1 (6 bases). The V gene lost 5 bases and the J gene lost 3 bases, with 15 bases spanning the gap. This CDR3 spans 15 amino acids. Germline V lookup: CDR1 SEHNR, CDR2 FQNEAQ (reference sequence). DNA for the CDR3: TGTGCCAGCAGCCTTTCAGGGGATCCTACAGATACGCAGTATTTT. Protein: CASSLSGDPTDTQYF.

This clonotype has ten or more counts. Sequence at one end of the junction differs from germline and may be a read error. The chain carries TRBV4-1 and TRBJ2-5, with TRBD2 matching 8 bases. CDR1 and CDR2 (germline): MGHRA, YSYEKL. The CDR3 sequence is 14 residues long. The CDR3 is CASSQAGGEETQYF. The CDR3 region has the DNA TGTGCCAGCAGCCAGGCGGGGGGAGAAGAGACCCAGTACTTC.

This clonotype was seen at least ten times. J is TRBJ2-7 and V is TRBV29-1; TRBD2 matches at 12 bases. The CDR3 is 14 amino acids. Germline V gene data show CDR1 as SQVTM and CDR2 as ANQGSEA. Trimming took 7 bases from V and 5 from J; bases not matched to a gene: 9. CDR3 region: CSARLAGAAHEQYF. The CDR3 DNA follows: TGCAGCGCTAGACTAGCGGGGGCCGCCCACGAGCAGTACTTC.